This entry lists 19 T cell receptor beta chains sequenced from one sample in a study of cytomegalovirus exposure and HLA in healthy donors. The PCR employed 60 Vbeta primers together with 13 Jbeta primers. Some clones are missing from TCRdb's copy, which holds only in-frame ones; the method was immunoSEQ multiplex PCR. The table records approximately 170,000 clones, approximately 80% of them present only once. The sample taken for sequencing was PBMCs. The receptors originated from a boy aged 2-9 years in good health and CMV-seronegative.

The chain employs TRBV6-5 and TRBJ2-5; 8 bases align to TRBD1. From germline, CDR1 is MNHEY and CDR2 SVGAGI. CDR3 length: 13 amino acids. V shed 6 bases, J shed 5 bases, and the junction held 5 bases outside the gene matches. As DNA, the CDR3 is TGTGCCAGCAGCCGCAGGGGGCAGGAGACCCAGTACTTC. It encodes CASSRRGQETQYF.

This clone was seen more than once but under ten times. The rearrangement links TRBV7-6 to TRBJ2-1, with 9 bases that match TRBD2. The CDR3 has 16 residues. Germline lookup yields CDR1 SGHVS and CDR2 FNYEAQ. After removal of 0 bases from V and 8 bases from J, the junction contained 8 bases not matched to a gene. The CDR3 sequence: CASSLAPSGARDEQFF. The CDR3 DNA sequence: TGTGCCAGCAGCTTAGCGCCTAGCGGGGCCAGGGATGAGCAGTTCTTC. Full variable domain (remainder filled in from reference TRBV7-6 and TRBJ2-1): GAGVSQSPRYKVTKRGQDVALRCDPISGHVSLYWYRQALGQGPEFLTYFNYEAQQDKSGLPNDRFSAERPEGSISTLTIQRTEQRDSAMYRCASSLAPSGARDEQFFGPGTRLTVL.

The V gene is TRBV28, the J gene TRBJ2-5; D is perhaps TRBD2 (7 bases). CDR1 is MDHEN and CDR2 is SYDVKM in the germline V gene. Trimming removed 6 bases at V and 5 bases at J, with 25 bases between. This CDR3 is built from 17 residues. Here the CDR3 DNA reads TGTGCCAGCAGGGGCGGCGAGGCGGGGGCCCCTTGGGAGACCCAGTACTTC. It translates to CASRGGEAGAPWETQYF.

CDR3 nucleotides: TGTGCCAGCAGCTTGGGGCTTGCAGGGGGCCGGGACTATGGCTACACCTTC. This translates into CASSLGLAGGRDYGYTF. V and J are TRBV5-4 and TRBJ1-2, with 8 bases that match TRBD1. Germline V gene lookup returns CDR1 SGHNT and CDR2 YYREEE (reference sequence). Trimming cost V 0 bases and J 3 bases; bases outside gene matches: 10. This CDR3 has 17 residues.

In this sample, this clone turned up a few times. The chain is built from TRBV4-3 and TRBJ2-1; TRBD2 agrees at 8 bases. The CDR3 covers 19 residues. V lost 3 bases to trimming and J lost 5 bases; unmatched junction nucleotides: 18. Germline-derived CDR1 and CDR2 are LGHNA and YSLEER. The CDR3 DNA reads as TGCGCCAGCAGCCAGAGGGCTTTCTCTATAGCGGGGTATGACAATGAGCAGTTCTTC. This encodes CASSQRAFSIAGYDNEQFF.

The genes are TRBV5-1 and TRBJ2-2; weak D call: TRBD1 (6 bases). V shed 4 bases and J shed 3 bases, with 13 bases lying between them. Germline CDR1 SGHRS, CDR2 YFSETQ. The CDR3 covers 15 residues. This CDR3 is CASSMTGGDTGELFF. Here the CDR3 DNA reads TGCGCCAGCAGCATGACAGGTGGGGACACCGGGGAGCTGTTTTTT.

The chain recombines TRBV4-1 with TRBJ1-1, with D hard to call. The CDR3 is 16 amino acids. Trimming left V 2 bases short and J 1 base short, with 14 bases between. Germline V CDR1 and CDR2: MGHRA, YSYEKL. CDR3 DNA: TGCGCCAGCAGCCAACCCCCGAGGACTACGAACACTGAAGCTTTCTTT. Its translation: CASSQPPRTTNTEAFF.

V and J are TRBV4-1 and TRBJ2-1, with TRBD1 matching over 10 bases. CDR1 is MGHRA and CDR2 is YSYEKL in the germline V gene. There are 15 residues in the CDR3. V gave up 3 bases and J gave up 4 bases; unmatched junction bases: 3. The CDR3 is CASSQGQGKYNEQFF. In DNA, the CDR3 is TGCGCCAGCAGCCAGGGACAGGGGAAATACAATGAGCAGTTCTTC.

The V call is TRBV4-1, the J call TRBJ2-3, with TRBD1 as a possible D gene (6 bases). V lost 3 bases, J lost 3 bases, and 13 bases lay in between. Germline V gene sequence: CDR1 MGHRA, CDR2 YSYEKL. The CDR3 length is 15 residues. The DNA of the CDR3 is TGCGCCAGCAGCCACCGGGACATCCAGACAGATACGCAGTATTTT. It yields the protein CASSHRDIQTDTQYF.

In this sample, this clone turned up once. The chain couples TRBV6-1 to TRBJ2-3; the D gene is possibly TRBD2 (6 bases). The CDR3 extends over 14 amino acids. The germline gives CDR1 MNHNS, CDR2 SASEGT. The germline V and J ends were trimmed by 10 bases and 2 bases, with 16 bases remaining between them. The CDR3 here is CATYQDYPTDTQYF. The CDR3 DNA sequence: TGTGCCACCTACCAGGACTACCCCACAGATACGCAGTATTTT.

This sequence joins TRBV6-4 and TRBJ2-1; 8 bases map to TRBD1. J lost 6 bases, V lost 5 bases, and 9 bases had no gene match. The CDR3 loop spans 15 amino acids. Germline lookup yields CDR1 MRHNA and CDR2 SNTAGT. CDR3 sequence: CASSIGQGALNEQFF. CDR3 DNA: TGTGCCAGCAGTATCGGGCAGGGGGCACTCAATGAGCAGTTCTTC.

This chain joins TRBV15 and TRBJ2-1, with 7 bases fitting TRBD1. The CDR3 contains 17 residues. Germline V gene sequence: CDR1 LNHNV, CDR2 YYDKDF (reference sequence). After removal of 5 bases from V and 1 base from J, the junction contained 11 bases not matched to a gene. The CDR3: CATSGLNRGLSYNEQFF. Written as DNA, the CDR3 is TGTGCCACCAGCGGACTCAACAGGGGTTTATCCTACAATGAGCAGTTCTTC. Looking up the rest from reference TRBV15 and TRBJ2-1 gives the full variable domain: DAMVIQNPRYQVTQFGKPVTLSCSQTLNHNVMYWYQQKSSQAPKLLFHYYDKDFNNEADTPDNFQSRRPNTSFCFLDIRSPGLGDTAMYLCATSGLNRGLSYNEQFFGPGTRLTVL.

V is TRBV5-6 and J is TRBJ2-1; maybe TRBD2 (6 bases). The CDR3 contains 15 residues. V lost 6 bases and J lost 7, with 20 bases in between. Germline lookup yields CDR1 SGHDT and CDR2 YYEEEE. Written as DNA, the CDR3 is TGTGCCAGCATCCTGGGCCCGGGAGACGAAAATGAGCAGTTCTTC. It encodes CASILGPGDENEQFF.

The chain joins TRBV29-1 to TRBJ1-1; 7 bases align to TRBD1. This CDR3 contains 13 residues. Germline CDR1 SQVTM, CDR2 ANQGSEA. Trimming at V came to 1 base and at J to 1 base, leaving 0 bases not matched to a gene. The CDR3 is CSVEGTGNTEAFF. The CDR3 coding sequence is TGCAGCGTTGAAGGGACAGGGAACACTGAAGCTTTCTTT.

V gene TRBV29-1 combines with J gene TRBJ1-1; 8 nucleotides agree with TRBD1. CDR1 and CDR2 from the germline V gene are SQVTM and ANQGSEA. Trimming removed 0 bases from V and 2 bases from J; junction bases left unmatched: 5. The CDR3 runs 15 residues. The chain's CDR3 is CSVEDRGTGNTEAFF. The CDR3 nucleotides read TGCAGCGTTGAAGATCGGGGGACAGGAAACACTGAAGCTTTCTTT.

The V call is TRBV4-3, the J call TRBJ2-5; a possible D gene is TRBD2 (6 bases). This CDR3 comprises 13 residues. Germline V gene data show CDR1 as LGHNA and CDR2 as YSLEER. V was cut by 4 bases and J by 11 bases, with 17 bases left in between. The CDR3 DNA reads TGCGCCAGCAGCCGCCGGGGGTCTGAAGAGCAGTACTTC. This encodes CASSRRGSEEQYF.

This clone showed up just once. The chain couples TRBV4-2 to TRBJ2-7, with 10 bases lining up with TRBD2. CDR1 is LGHNA and CDR2 is YNFKEQ in the germline V gene. The CDR3 totals 16 residues. V lost 0 bases to trimming and J lost 3 bases; unmatched junction nucleotides: 5. The CDR3 loop is CASSQDLVAGGYEQYF. CDR3 sequence (DNA): TGTGCCAGCAGCCAAGATCTTGTAGCGGGAGGCTACGAGCAGTACTTC.

The J gene is TRBJ2-1, the V gene TRBV5-4, with TRBD2 matching 8 bases. This CDR3 has 18 amino acids. CDR1 SGHNT and CDR2 YYREEE come from the germline V gene (reference sequence). The J segment lost 0 bases and the V segment lost 1 base, leaving 9 bases of the junction unmatched. The CDR3 here is CASSLRSGGPSSYNEQFF. DNA of the CDR3: TGTGCCAGCAGCTTGAGATCGGGAGGGCCAAGCTCCTACAATGAGCAGTTCTTC.

This CDR3 reads CASSLGTGGFGQPQHF. The CDR3 nucleotides read TGCGCCAGCAGCTTGGGGACAGGAGGGTTTGGTCAGCCCCAGCATTTT. The chain uses TRBV5-1 and TRBJ1-5; TRBD1 matches 7 bases. The germline gives CDR1 SGHRS, CDR2 YFSETQ. With 0 bases clipped from V and 6 bases from J, the junction kept 9 bases outside the gene matches. The CDR3 is 16 residues long.